The source of this TCR beta chain is a study of T-cell reconstitution after alpha-beta-depleted transplantation in children. The CDR3 extends over 14 amino acids. Germline CDR1 SQVTM, CDR2 ANQGSEA. With 4 bases clipped from V and 4 bases from J, the junction kept 1 base outside the gene matches. Researchers prepared the TCRbeta library using unique molecular identifiers, the study reports. TCRdb independently ran MiXCR on the PCR reads; one entry per CDR3 protein. The sample consists of around 400,000 distinct CDR3 sequences, roughly 10% of them appearing once. The sequencing used PBMCs from the stem cell graft donor, collected from the stem cell graft. This rearrangement joins TRBV29-1 to TRBJ2-2; TRBD2 aligns across 12 bases. The source of this sequence is a human donor who donated a stem cell graft to a child with acute myeloid leukemia. The CDR3 loop is CSVGTSGVTGELFF. CDR3 nucleotides: TGCAGCGTTGGGACTAGCGGGGTCACCGGGGAGCTGTTTTTT.